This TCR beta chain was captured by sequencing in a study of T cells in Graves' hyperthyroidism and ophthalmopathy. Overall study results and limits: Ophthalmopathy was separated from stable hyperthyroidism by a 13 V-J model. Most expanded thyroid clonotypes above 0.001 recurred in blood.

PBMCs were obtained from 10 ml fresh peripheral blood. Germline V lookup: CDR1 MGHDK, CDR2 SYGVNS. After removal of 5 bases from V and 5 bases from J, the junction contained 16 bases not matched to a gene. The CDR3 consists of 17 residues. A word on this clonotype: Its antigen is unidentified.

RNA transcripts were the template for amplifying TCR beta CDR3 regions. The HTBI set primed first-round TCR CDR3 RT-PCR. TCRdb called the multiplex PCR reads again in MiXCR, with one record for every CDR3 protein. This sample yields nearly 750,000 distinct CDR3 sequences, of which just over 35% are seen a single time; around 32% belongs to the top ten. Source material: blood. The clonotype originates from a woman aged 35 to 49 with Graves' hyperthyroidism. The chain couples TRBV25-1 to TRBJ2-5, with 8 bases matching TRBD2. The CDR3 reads CASSHSMWREDVETQYF. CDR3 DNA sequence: TGTGCCAGCAGTCACTCGATGTGGCGGGAGGATGTGGAGACCCAGTACTTC.